Listed below are T cell receptor beta chains from one sample, sequenced in a study of cytomegalovirus exposure and HLA in healthy donors. Assay used: immunoSEQ multiplex PCR; TCRdb lists only in-frame clones, some missing. The data hold 150,000 or so clones, with 75% to 90% observed a single time. The sequenced sample was PBMCs. Receptors originate from a woman between 18 and 30 years old in good health and CMV-seropositive. CDR3s include the opening cysteine and the closing phenylalanine or tryptophan. A D gene is named only where the DNA matches it firmly.

d_call	v_call	j_call	cdr3_nt	cdr3_aa
-	TRBV27	TRBJ2-7	TGTGCCAGCAGTCTAACTCCGGGACAAAGCTCCTACGAGCAGTACTTC	CASSLTPGQSSYEQYF
-	TRBV30	TRBJ1-2	TGTGCCTGGAGCCACAGGGTCTCTCGGGGTGGCTACACCTTC	CAWSHRVSRGGYTF
TRBD1	TRBV7-8	TRBJ1-5	TGTGCCAGCAGTAACCGGGACAGTCGCAATCAGCCCCAGCATTTT	CASSNRDSRNQPQHF
-	TRBV6-1	TRBJ1-1	TGTGCCAGCAGTCAAGGACAGGAAGCTTTCTTT	CASSQGQEAFF
-	TRBV7-9	TRBJ2-1	TGTGCCAGCAGCGCAAATAGCGTCCCAAGGCAGTTCTTC	CASSANSVPRQFF
-	TRBV5-1	TRBJ1-2	TGCGCCAGCAGCTTGGACAGGGAGTTTGGCTACACCTTC	CASSLDREFGYTF
TRBD1	TRBV5-8	TRBJ1-4	TGTGCCAGCAGCTTACAGGGGAAAACTAATGAAAAACTGTTTTTT	CASSLQGKTNEKLFF
-	TRBV18	TRBJ1-2	TGTGCCAGCTCACCAATCTCGACGGGTGGCTACACCTTC	CASSPISTGGYTF
-	TRBV7-8	TRBJ2-2	TGTGCCAGCAGGTTTACTAGCTGGTCGAACACCGGGGAGCTGTTTTTT	CASRFTSWSNTGELFF
TRBD1	TRBV2	TRBJ1-5	TGTGCCAGCAGGAGGACAGGGAGGTATCAGCCCCAGCATTTT	CASRRTGRYQPQHF
TRBD2	TRBV6-1	TRBJ2-3	TGTGCCAGCATCCTGGGACTAGCCGGTACGCAGTATTTT	CASILGLAGTQYF
-	TRBV7-3	TRBJ2-1	TGTGCCAGCAGTCCAATGGGGAGCTCCTACAATGAGCAGTTCTTC	CASSPMGSSYNEQFF